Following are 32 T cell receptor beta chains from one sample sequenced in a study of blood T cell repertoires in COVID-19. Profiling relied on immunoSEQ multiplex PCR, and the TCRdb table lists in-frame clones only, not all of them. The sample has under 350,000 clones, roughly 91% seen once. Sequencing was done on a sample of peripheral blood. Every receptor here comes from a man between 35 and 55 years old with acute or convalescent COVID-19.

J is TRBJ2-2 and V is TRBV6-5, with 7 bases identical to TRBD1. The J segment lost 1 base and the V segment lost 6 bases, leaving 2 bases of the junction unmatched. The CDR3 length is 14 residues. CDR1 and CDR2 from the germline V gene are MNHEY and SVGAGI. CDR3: CASSRDRNTGELFF. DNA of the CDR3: TGTGCCAGCAGCCGGGACAGGAACACCGGGGAGCTGTTTTTT.

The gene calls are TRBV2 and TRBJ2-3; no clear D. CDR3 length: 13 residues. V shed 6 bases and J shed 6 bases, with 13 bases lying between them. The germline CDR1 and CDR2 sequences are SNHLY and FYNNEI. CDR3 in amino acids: CASRIRFKDTQYF. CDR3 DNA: TGTGCCAGCAGAATCAGGTTCAAGGATACGCAGTATTTT.

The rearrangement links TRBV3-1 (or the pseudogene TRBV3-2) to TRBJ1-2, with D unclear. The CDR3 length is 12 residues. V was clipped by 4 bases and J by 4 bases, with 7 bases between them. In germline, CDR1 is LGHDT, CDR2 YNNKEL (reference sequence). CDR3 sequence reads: CASSLASYGYTF. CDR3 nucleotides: TGTGCCAGCAGCCTAGCCAGCTATGGCTACACCTTC.

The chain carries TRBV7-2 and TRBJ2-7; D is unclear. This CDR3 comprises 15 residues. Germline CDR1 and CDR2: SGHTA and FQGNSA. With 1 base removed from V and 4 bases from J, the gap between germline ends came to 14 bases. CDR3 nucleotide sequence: TGTGCCAGCAGCTTAGAAGGTGGGCGAGATTACGAGCAGTACTTC. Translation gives CASSLEGGRDYEQYF.

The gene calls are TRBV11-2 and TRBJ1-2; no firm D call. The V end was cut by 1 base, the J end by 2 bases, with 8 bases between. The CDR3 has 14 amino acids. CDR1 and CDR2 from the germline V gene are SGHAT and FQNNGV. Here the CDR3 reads CASSLVSVNYGYTF. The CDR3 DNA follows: TGTGCCAGCAGCTTAGTCAGCGTAAACTATGGCTACACCTTC.

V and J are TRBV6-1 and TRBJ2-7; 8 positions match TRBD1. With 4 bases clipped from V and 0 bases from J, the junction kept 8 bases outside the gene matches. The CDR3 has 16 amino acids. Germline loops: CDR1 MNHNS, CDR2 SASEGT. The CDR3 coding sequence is TGTGCCAGCAGTGTTTCCCGGACAGGGAGCTCCTACGAGCAGTACTTC. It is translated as CASSVSRTGSSYEQYF.

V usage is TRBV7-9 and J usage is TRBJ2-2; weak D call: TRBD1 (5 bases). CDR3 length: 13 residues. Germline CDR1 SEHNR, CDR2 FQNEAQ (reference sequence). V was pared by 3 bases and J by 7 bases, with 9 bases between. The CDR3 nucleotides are TGTGCCAGCAGCTTGCAGGGTGTCGGGGAGCTGTTTTTT. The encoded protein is CASSLQGVGELFF.

The CDR3 nucleotides read TGTGCCAGCACCTTTGGCAGGGGTCCTAGCACAGATACGCAGTATTTT. This gives the protein CASTFGRGPSTDTQYF. This rearrangement joins TRBV7-6 to TRBJ2-3; weak D call: TRBD1 (6 bases). The CDR3 spans 16 residues. Germline V CDR1 and CDR2: SGHVS, FNYEAQ. V was trimmed by 7 bases and J by 0 bases, leaving 17 bases between them.

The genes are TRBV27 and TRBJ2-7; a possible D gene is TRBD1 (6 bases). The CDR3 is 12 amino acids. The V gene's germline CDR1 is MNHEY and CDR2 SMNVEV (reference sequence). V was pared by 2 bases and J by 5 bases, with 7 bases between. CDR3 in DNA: TGTGCCAGCAGTTTAGGGGGCAACGAGCAGTACTTC. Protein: CASSLGGNEQYF.

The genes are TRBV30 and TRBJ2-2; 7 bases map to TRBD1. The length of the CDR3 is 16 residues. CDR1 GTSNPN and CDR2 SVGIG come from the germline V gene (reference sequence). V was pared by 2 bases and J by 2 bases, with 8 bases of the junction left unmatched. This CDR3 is CAWSRPWTGNTGELFF. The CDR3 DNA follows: TGTGCCTGGAGTCGACCTTGGACAGGAAACACCGGGGAGCTGTTTTTT.

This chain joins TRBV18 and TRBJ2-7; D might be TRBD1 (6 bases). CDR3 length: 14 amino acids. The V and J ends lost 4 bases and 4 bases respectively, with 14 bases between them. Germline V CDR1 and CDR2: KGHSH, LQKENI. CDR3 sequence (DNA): TGTGCCAGCTCACTACTTTACAGGGAGTACGAGCAGTACTTC. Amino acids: CASSLLYREYEQYF. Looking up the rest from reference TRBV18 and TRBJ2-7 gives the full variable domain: NAGVMQNPRHLVRRRGQEARLRCSPMKGHSHVYWYRQLPEEGLKFMVYLQKENIIDESGMPKERFSAEFPKEGPSILRIQQVVRGDSAAYFCASSLLYREYEQYFGPGTRLTVT.

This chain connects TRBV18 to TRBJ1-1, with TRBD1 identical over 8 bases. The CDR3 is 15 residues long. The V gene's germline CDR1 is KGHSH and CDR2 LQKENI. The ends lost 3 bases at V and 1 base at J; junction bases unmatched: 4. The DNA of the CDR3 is TGTGCCAGCTCACCCTTGACAGGGGCGAACACTGAAGCTTTCTTT. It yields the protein CASSPLTGANTEAFF.

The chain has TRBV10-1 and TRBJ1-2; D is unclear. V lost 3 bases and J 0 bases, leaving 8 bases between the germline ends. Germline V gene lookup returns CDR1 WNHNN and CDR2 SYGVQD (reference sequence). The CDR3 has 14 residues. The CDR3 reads CASSESGANYGYTF. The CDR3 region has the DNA TGCGCCAGCAGTGAATCTGGAGCTAACTATGGCTACACCTTC.

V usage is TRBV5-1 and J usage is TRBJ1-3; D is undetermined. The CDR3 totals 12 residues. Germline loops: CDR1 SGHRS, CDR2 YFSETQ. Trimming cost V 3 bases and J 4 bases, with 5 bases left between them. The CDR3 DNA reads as TGCGCCAGCAGCTCGACAGGAAACACCATATATTTT. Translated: CASSSTGNTIYF.

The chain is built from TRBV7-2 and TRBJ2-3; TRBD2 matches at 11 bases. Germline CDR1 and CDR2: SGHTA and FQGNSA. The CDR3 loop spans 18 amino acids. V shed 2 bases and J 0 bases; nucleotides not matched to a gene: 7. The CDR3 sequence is CASSLMASGGTSTDTQYF. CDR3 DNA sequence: TGTGCCAGCAGCTTAATGGCTAGCGGGGGGACTAGCACAGATACGCAGTATTTT.

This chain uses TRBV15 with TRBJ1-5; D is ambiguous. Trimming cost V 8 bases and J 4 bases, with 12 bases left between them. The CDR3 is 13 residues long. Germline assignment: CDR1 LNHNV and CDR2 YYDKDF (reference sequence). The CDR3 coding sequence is TGTGCCACCTCTCAAGGGAGAAATCAGCCCCAGCATTTT. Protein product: CATSQGRNQPQHF.

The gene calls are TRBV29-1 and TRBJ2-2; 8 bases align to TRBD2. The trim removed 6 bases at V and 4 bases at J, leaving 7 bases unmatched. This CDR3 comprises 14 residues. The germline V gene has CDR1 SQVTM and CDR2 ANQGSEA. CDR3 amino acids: CSVTTSDGTGELFF. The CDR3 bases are TGCAGCGTCACGACTAGCGATGGCACCGGGGAGCTGTTTTTT.

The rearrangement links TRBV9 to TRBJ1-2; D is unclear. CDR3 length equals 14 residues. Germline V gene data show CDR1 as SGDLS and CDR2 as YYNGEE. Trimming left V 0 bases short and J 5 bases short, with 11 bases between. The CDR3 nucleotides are TGTGCCAGCAGCGTAGGCCGAGGGTCGTATGGCTACACCTTC. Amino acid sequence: CASSVGRGSYGYTF.

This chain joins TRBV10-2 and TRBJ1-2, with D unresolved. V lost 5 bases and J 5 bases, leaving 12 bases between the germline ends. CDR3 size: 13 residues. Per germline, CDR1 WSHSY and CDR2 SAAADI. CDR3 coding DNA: TGCGCCAGCAGTCCTTCTACCTCTTATGGCTACACCTTC. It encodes CASSPSTSYGYTF.

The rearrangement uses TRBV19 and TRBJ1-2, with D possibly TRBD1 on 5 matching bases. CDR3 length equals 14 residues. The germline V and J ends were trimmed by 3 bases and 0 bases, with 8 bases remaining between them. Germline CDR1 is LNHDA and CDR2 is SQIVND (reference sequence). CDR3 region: CASSIGTANYGYTF. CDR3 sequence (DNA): TGTGCCAGTAGTATCGGGACTGCTAACTATGGCTACACCTTC.

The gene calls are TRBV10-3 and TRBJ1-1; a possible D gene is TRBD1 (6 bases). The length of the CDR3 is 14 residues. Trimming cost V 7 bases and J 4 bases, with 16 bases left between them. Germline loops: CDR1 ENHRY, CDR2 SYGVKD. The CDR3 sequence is CAINEQGWGTEAFF. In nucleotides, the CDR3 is TGTGCCATCAACGAACAGGGTTGGGGCACTGAAGCTTTCTTT.

CDR3 DNA: TGTGCCAGCAGCTGGGACAGGGGGTCGGGCGAGCAGTACTTC. Translating gives CASSWDRGSGEQYF. This chain joins TRBV5-4 and TRBJ2-7, with 11 bases that match TRBD1. Losses at the gene ends were 3 bases for V and 6 bases for J; bases not matched to a gene: 5. This CDR3 is 14 amino acids long. Germline V gene lookup returns CDR1 SGHNT and CDR2 YYREEE (reference sequence).

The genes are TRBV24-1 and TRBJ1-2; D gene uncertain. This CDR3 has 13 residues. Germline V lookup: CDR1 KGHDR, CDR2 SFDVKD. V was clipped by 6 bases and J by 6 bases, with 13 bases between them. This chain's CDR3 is CATSSADANGYTF. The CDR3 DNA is TGTGCCACCAGTTCCGCGGATGCTAATGGCTACACCTTC.

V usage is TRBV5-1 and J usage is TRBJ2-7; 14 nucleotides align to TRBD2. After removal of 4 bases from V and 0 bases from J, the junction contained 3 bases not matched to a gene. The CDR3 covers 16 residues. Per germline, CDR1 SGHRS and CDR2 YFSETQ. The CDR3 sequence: CASSKGLAGGSYEQYF. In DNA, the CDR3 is TGCGCCAGCAGCAAAGGACTAGCGGGGGGCTCCTACGAGCAGTACTTC.

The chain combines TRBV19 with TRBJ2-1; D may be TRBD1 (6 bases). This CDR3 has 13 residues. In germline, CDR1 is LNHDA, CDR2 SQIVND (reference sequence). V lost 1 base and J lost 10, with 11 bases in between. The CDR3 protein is CASSIGPRGEQFF. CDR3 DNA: TGTGCCAGTAGTATAGGCCCCAGGGGCGAGCAGTTCTTC.

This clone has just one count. This CDR3 is CASSPGTAYYEQYF. DNA of the CDR3: TGTGCCAGCAGTCCCGGGACAGCATACTACGAGCAGTACTTC. V gene TRBV6-5 combines with J gene TRBJ2-7, with 7 positions matching TRBD1. CDR3 length: 14 amino acids. J gave up 3 bases and V 5 bases, and 7 bases lay outside the gene matches. CDR1 is MNHEY and CDR2 is SVGAGI in the germline V gene.

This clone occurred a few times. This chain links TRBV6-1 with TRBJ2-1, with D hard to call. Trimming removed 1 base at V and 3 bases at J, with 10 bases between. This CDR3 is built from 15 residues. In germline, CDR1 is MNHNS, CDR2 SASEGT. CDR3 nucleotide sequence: TGTGCCAGCAGTGAAGATGACAATCTCTACAATGAGCAGTTCTTC. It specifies CASSEDDNLYNEQFF.

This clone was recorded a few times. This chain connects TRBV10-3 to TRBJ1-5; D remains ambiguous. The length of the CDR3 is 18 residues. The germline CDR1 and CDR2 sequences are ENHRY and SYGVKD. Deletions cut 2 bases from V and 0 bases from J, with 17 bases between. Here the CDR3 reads CAISEPRRRPNSNQPQHF. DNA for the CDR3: TGTGCCATCAGTGAGCCGCGACGCAGGCCTAATAGCAATCAGCCCCAGCATTTT.

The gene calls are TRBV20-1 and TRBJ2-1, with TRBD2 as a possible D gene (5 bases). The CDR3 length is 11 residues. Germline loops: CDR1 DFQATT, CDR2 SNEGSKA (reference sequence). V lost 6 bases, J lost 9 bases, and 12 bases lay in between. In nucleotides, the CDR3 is TGCAGTGCCAACAGCGGCGGTGAGCAGTTCTTC. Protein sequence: CSANSGGEQFF.

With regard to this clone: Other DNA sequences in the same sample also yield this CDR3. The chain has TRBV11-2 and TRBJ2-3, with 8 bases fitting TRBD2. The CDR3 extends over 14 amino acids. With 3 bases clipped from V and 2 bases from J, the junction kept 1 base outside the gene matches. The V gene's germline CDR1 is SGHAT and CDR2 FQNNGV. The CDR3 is CASSFGLATDTQYF. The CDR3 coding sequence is TGTGCCAGCAGCTTCGGACTAGCCACAGATACGCAGTATTTT.

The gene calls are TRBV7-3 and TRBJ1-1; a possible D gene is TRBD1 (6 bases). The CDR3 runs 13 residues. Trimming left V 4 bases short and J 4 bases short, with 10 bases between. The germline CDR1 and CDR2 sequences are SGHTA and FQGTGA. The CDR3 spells CASSYRDGTEAFF. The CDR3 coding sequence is TGTGCCAGCAGCTACAGGGATGGCACTGAAGCTTTCTTT.

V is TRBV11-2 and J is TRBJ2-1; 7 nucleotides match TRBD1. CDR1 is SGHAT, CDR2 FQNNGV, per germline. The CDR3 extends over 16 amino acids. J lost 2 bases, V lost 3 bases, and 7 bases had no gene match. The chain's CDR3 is CASSFRGQAAYNEQFF. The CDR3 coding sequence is TGTGCCAGCAGCTTTCGTGGACAGGCTGCCTACAATGAGCAGTTCTTC. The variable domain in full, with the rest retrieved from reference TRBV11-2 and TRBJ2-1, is EAGVAQSPRYKIIEKRQSVAFWCNPISGHATLYWYQQILGQGPKLLIQFQNNGVVDDSQLPKDRFSAERLKGVDSTLKIQPAKLEDSAVYLCASSFRGQAAYNEQFFGPGTRLTVL.